This TCR beta chain was profiled in a study of response to subunit inactivated influenza vaccine. General study results and limits: The authors proposed limited new T cell recruitment per seasonal influenza vaccination.

The CDR3 contains 15 residues. J was trimmed by 1 base and V by 0 bases; bases with no gene match: 1. CDR1 is LGHNA and CDR2 is YNFKEQ in the germline V gene. One entry per CDR3 protein, called by TCRdb with MiXCR from the RT-PCR reads. The data hold about 700,000 distinct CDR3 sequences, with about 14% observed a single time. The table lists this clonotype with many counts. Its antigen is undetermined. The chain combines TRBV4-2 with TRBJ1-1; 8 bases are shared with TRBD1. Sequenced here: PBMCs from blood, sampled 14 to 15 days before vaccination. The TCR comes from a man aged 50-60 years who received an inactivated influenza vaccine. In DNA, the CDR3 is TGTGCCAGCAGCCAAGACAGGGGGCGGAACACTGAAGCTTTCTTT. Protein sequence: CASSQDRGRNTEAFF.